This entry lists 32 T cell receptor beta chains sequenced from one sample in a study of response to subunit inactivated influenza vaccine. TCRdb called the RT-PCR reads again in MiXCR, with one record for every CDR3 protein. The repertoire consists of roughly 780,000 distinct CDR3 sequences, with around 18% occurring once and the leading ten covering about a tenth. Sequenced here: PBMCs from blood, sampled 4 to 6 days after vaccination. These TCRs come from a man aged 45 to 65 who received an inactivated influenza vaccine.

The chain employs TRBV7-6 and TRBJ2-7; the match to TRBD2 covers 8 bases. Looked up from germline, CDR1 is SGHVS and CDR2 is FNYEAQ. V trimming: 5 bases; J trimming: 0 bases; junction bases outside the gene matches: 9. This CDR3 has 16 amino acids. In DNA form, the CDR3 reads TGTGCCAGCAGCCCCCGGGGGGGGGTAAGCTCCTACGAGCAGTACTTC. This encodes CASSPRGGVSSYEQYF.

V and J are TRBV7-9 and TRBJ1-3; weak D call: TRBD1 (5 bases). Germline lookup yields CDR1 SEHNR and CDR2 FQNEAQ (reference sequence). V shed 6 bases and J shed 2 bases, with 11 bases lying between them. The CDR3 is made up of 14 amino acids. In DNA form, the CDR3 reads TGTGCCAGCAGACGGCAGGGCCCTGGAAACACCATATATTTT. Translated: CASRRQGPGNTIYF.

The chain couples TRBV28 to TRBJ2-7; 11 positions agree with TRBD1. V lost 6 bases and J lost 0; bases outside the gene matches: 4. This CDR3 region has 15 residues. Looked up from germline, CDR1 is MDHEN and CDR2 is SYDVKM. The CDR3 nucleotides read TGTGCCAGCAGAATCGGGACAGGGGGCTCCTACGAGCAGTACTTC. Residues: CASRIGTGGSYEQYF.

This chain links TRBV6-5 with TRBJ1-5, with D perhaps matching TRBD1 (5 bases). This CDR3 spans 14 amino acids. Germline-derived CDR1 and CDR2 are MNHEY and SVGAGI. Trimming took off 4 bases at V and 7 bases at J, with 14 bases between the two ends. CDR3 in amino acids: CASSSREGRQPQHF. The CDR3 DNA is TGTGCCAGCAGTTCCAGGGAGGGTCGCCAGCCCCAGCATTTT.

The table lists this clonotype with many counts. The chain joins TRBV20-1 to TRBJ2-7; 10 nucleotides match TRBD1. This CDR3 has 14 residues. Trimming cost V 3 bases and J 4 bases; bases outside gene matches: 6. Germline V gene sequence: CDR1 DFQATT, CDR2 SNEGSKA (reference sequence). Here the CDR3 reads CSASRRQGAYEQYF. The CDR3 DNA is TGCAGTGCTAGTCGTCGACAGGGGGCTTACGAGCAGTACTTC.

On this clonotype: At one of its ends the junction is not consistent with the germline gene, which may arise from a read error. This rearrangement joins TRBV20-1 to TRBJ2-5; D is ambiguous. CDR3 length: 14 residues. Germline CDR1 reads DFQATT; CDR2 reads SNEGSKA (reference sequence). DNA for the CDR3: TGCAGTGCTGGAGATATCGGCCGCAAAGAGACCCAGTACTTC. Its protein is CSAGDIGRKETQYF.

This chain links TRBV15 with TRBJ2-5, with D unresolved. Deletions cut 0 bases from V and 3 bases from J, with 8 bases between. CDR3 length: 14 residues. CDR1 is LNHNV and CDR2 is YYDKDF in the germline V gene (reference sequence). Here the CDR3 DNA reads TGTGCCACCAGCAGAGACGGCAGTAAAGAGACCCAGTACTTC. The encoded protein is CATSRDGSKETQYF.

The sample holds many counts of this clonotype. The rearrangement joins TRBV12-3 or TRBV12-4 to TRBJ2-3; D may be TRBD2 (7 bases). Trimming cost V 6 bases and J 2 bases, with 15 bases left between them. The CDR3 is made up of 15 amino acids. Written as DNA, the CDR3 is TGTGCCAGCAGCGTCGGGGGGCCTCACACAGATACGCAGTATTTT. It is translated as CASSVGGPHTDTQYF.

In DNA, the CDR3 is TGTGCCAGCAGCGTATCTAGCGGGAACGCGAACACCGGGGAGCTGTTTTTT. Protein sequence: CASSVSSGNANTGELFF. The J gene is TRBJ2-2, the V gene TRBV9; 9 bases fit TRBD2. This CDR3 region has 17 residues. J gave up 0 bases and V 1 base, and 4 bases lay outside the gene matches. Germline loops: CDR1 SGDLS, CDR2 YYNGEE. The full variable domain, completed using reference TRBV9 and TRBJ2-2, is DSGVTQTPKHLITATGQRVTLRCSPRSGDLSVYWYQQSLDQGLQFLIQYYNGEERAKGNILERFSAQQFPDLHSELNLSSLELGDSALYFCASSVSSGNANTGELFFGEGSRLTVL.

Turning to this clonotype: Just one base apart from a much larger clone, this may be a read error. The rearrangement uses TRBV24-1 and TRBJ2-1; 8 bases are shared with TRBD2. The CDR3 runs to 15 residues. Per the germline V gene, CDR1 is KGHDR and CDR2 is SFDVKD. Losses at the gene ends were 6 bases for V and 7 bases for J; bases not matched to a gene: 10. DNA of the CDR3: TGTGCCACCAGTTATGGTACCGGGACTAGAAATGAGCAGTTCTTC. This gives the protein CATSYGTGTRNEQFF.

This clonotype was observed at least ten times. V gene TRBV4-3 combines with J gene TRBJ2-1, with unresolved D. Germline lookup yields CDR1 LGHNA and CDR2 YSLEER. CDR3 size: 15 residues. V lost 1 base and J 0 bases, leaving 7 bases between the germline ends. The DNA for the CDR3 is TGCGCCAGCAGCCAAGGCAGGAGCTCCTACAATGAGCAGTTCTTC. Its protein product is CASSQGRSSYNEQFF.

This clonotype was found a few times. The V and J genes are TRBV6-5 and TRBJ1-1; D might be TRBD1 (6 bases). The germline V and J ends were trimmed by 2 bases and 9 bases, with 16 bases remaining between them. This CDR3 spans 14 amino acids. Germline lookup yields CDR1 MNHEY and CDR2 SVGAGI. The DNA for the CDR3 is TGTGCCAGCAGTTACGCCACAGGGAAGAGTCAAGCTTTCTTT. Translation: CASSYATGKSQAFF.

The table lists this clonotype with a few counts. V gene TRBV4-2 combines with J gene TRBJ2-1, with unresolved D. V lost 2 bases to trimming and J lost 5 bases, with 10 bases between them. The CDR3 has 14 amino acids. CDR1 is LGHNA, CDR2 YNFKEQ, per germline. Here the CDR3 DNA reads TGTGCCAGCAGCCAATTTGCATCCAACAATGAGCAGTTCTTC. Translation: CASSQFASNNEQFF.

V is TRBV7-3 and J is TRBJ2-2; 10 nucleotides match TRBD2. CDR1 and CDR2 (germline): SGHTA, FQGTGA. V lost 6 bases and J lost 5; bases outside the gene matches: 6. This CDR3 region has 15 residues. In DNA form, the CDR3 reads TGTGCCAGCAGTCGTATTAGCGGGGGGACCGGGGAGCTGTTTTTT. It codes for CASSRISGGTGELFF.

V usage is TRBV7-3 and J usage is TRBJ2-2, with TRBD2 identical over 8 bases. The CDR3 extends over 20 amino acids. V was pared by 2 bases and J by 3 bases, with 17 bases of the junction left unmatched. Germline V gene data show CDR1 as SGHTA and CDR2 as FQGTGA. CDR3 protein: CASSLLGALMVAGHTGELFF. DNA for the CDR3: TGTGCCAGCAGCTTACTTGGGGCCCTGATGGTAGCGGGACACACCGGGGAGCTGTTTTTT. The full variable domain, its missing parts supplied by reference TRBV7-3 and TRBJ2-2, is GAGVSQTPSNKVTEKGKYVELRCDPISGHTALYWYRQSLGQGPEFLIYFQGTGAADDSGLPNDRFFAVRPEGSVSTLKIQRTERGDSAVYLCASSLLGALMVAGHTGELFFGEGSRLTVL.

This clonotype was recorded many times. The DNA is left out, because the CDR3 cannot be placed on it with certainty; the CDR3 is given as TCRdb lists it. This chain links TRBV5-1 with TRBJ2-2. The germline V gene has CDR1 SGHRS and CDR2 YFSETQ. Inclusive of both ends, the CDR3 amounts to 14 amino acids. This chain's CDR3 is CASSSSVSTGELFF.

This clonotype was counted a single time. The rearrangement uses TRBV30 and TRBJ2-5; 10 positions agree with TRBD1. CDR3 size: 13 residues. Unmatched junction bases numbered 7, after V lost 8 bases and J lost 4 bases. The germline V gene encodes CDR1 GTSNPN and CDR2 SVGIG (reference sequence). The CDR3 bases are TGTGCCCGCGGGACAGGGGCGTTAGAGACCCAGTACTTC. It translates to CARGTGALETQYF.

The rearrangement links TRBV3-1 to TRBJ2-1; D tentatively fits TRBD1 or TRBD2 (5 bases each). Per the germline V gene, CDR1 is LGHDT and CDR2 is YNNKEL (reference sequence). Trimming took off 8 bases at V and 6 bases at J, with 8 bases between the two ends. The CDR3 totals 11 residues. CDR3 residues: CASGGSNEQFF. CDR3 DNA sequence: TGTGCCAGCGGGGGATCCAATGAGCAGTTCTTC.

The V call is TRBV24-1, the J call TRBJ2-2; 8 positions agree with TRBD1. The V segment lost 0 bases and the J segment 2 bases; nucleotides outside the gene matches: 4. This CDR3 comprises 17 residues. CDR1 and CDR2 from the germline V gene are KGHDR and SFDVKD. For the CDR3, the DNA is TGTGCCACCAGTGATTTGAGGACAGGGATTAACACCGGGGAGCTGTTTTTT. Translated: CATSDLRTGINTGELFF.

This rearrangement joins TRBV7-6 to TRBJ2-7; 7 bases fit TRBD1. Germline CDR1 reads SGHVS; CDR2 reads FNYEAQ. With V trimmed by 4 bases and J by 2 bases, 11 bases remained unmatched. The CDR3 has 16 residues. This CDR3 is CASSSLYRGRPYEQYF. The CDR3, as DNA: TGTGCCAGCAGCTCGCTGTACAGGGGTAGGCCCTACGAGCAGTACTTC.

The chain combines TRBV15 with TRBJ2-5; D gene uncertain. This CDR3 has 13 amino acids. V was clipped by 0 bases and J by 4 bases, with 6 bases between them. Germline-derived CDR1 and CDR2 are LNHNV and YYDKDF (reference sequence). The CDR3 nucleotides read TGTGCCACCAGCAGAGATATTACAGAGACCCAGTACTTC. Amino acids: CATSRDITETQYF.

This clonotype has a handful of counts. The chain couples TRBV5-6 to TRBJ2-3; D possibly matches TRBD1 or TRBD2 (5 bases each). The CDR3 is 14 residues long. V lost 3 bases to trimming and J lost 4 bases, with 12 bases between them. Germline V CDR1 and CDR2: SGHDT, YYEEEE. CDR3 region: CASSSTVGADTQYF. Written as DNA, the CDR3 is TGTGCCAGCAGCTCCACGGTGGGGGCAGATACGCAGTATTTT.

This clonotype was found once. This chain connects TRBV7-2 to TRBJ1-1, with 9 bases lining up with TRBD1. The length of the CDR3 is 12 residues. CDR1 is SGHTA, CDR2 FQGNSA, per germline. J was trimmed by 7 bases and V by 6 bases; bases with no gene match: 3. CDR3 sequence: CASRETGGEAFF. CDR3 DNA: TGTGCCAGCAGGGAGACAGGGGGTGAAGCTTTCTTT.

This clonotype was seen a few times. The chain uses TRBV7-2 and TRBJ2-7, with 9 bases matching TRBD1. This CDR3 comprises 15 residues. V was pared by 2 bases and J by 4 bases, with 6 bases of the junction left unmatched. Germline V gives CDR1 SGHTA, CDR2 FQGNSA. The CDR3 coding sequence is TGTGCCAGCAGCTTAAGAACAGGGGGCCGGTACGAGCAGTACTTC. It yields the protein CASSLRTGGRYEQYF.

Only a few counts were recorded for this clonotype. The genes are TRBV20-1 and TRBJ2-7; 7 nucleotides match TRBD1. The CDR3 extends over 13 amino acids. Germline V lookup: CDR1 DFQATT, CDR2 SNEGSKA (reference sequence). The V and J ends lost 5 bases and 4 bases, in that order; junction bases with no gene match: 8. This CDR3 reads CSAPDRASYEQYF. DNA for the CDR3: TGCAGTGCTCCAGACAGGGCTTCTTACGAGCAGTACTTC.

A few counts support this clonotype. The chain couples TRBV6-1 to TRBJ2-7, with D possibly being TRBD1 (6 bases). Germline lookup yields CDR1 MNHNS and CDR2 SASEGT. V lost 10 bases to trimming and J lost 4 bases, with 17 bases between them. The CDR3 sequence is 13 residues long. The CDR3 bases are TGTGCCACCCATTCGGGACAAGAGTACGAGCAGTACTTC. Protein product: CATHSGQEYEQYF.

This chain uses TRBV12-3 or TRBV12-4 with TRBJ1-1, with D perhaps matching TRBD1 (6 bases). The CDR3 is 13 residues long. Trimming pared 6 bases from V and 4 bases from J, leaving 12 bases between. The CDR3 spells CASSRQVGTEAFF. CDR3 DNA sequence: TGTGCCAGCAGCCGACAGGTCGGCACTGAAGCTTTCTTT.

The chain uses TRBV20-1 and TRBJ2-1; D possibly corresponds to TRBD2 (5 bases). V lost 1 base and J lost 15, with 16 bases in between. The CDR3 is made up of 12 amino acids. CDR1 DFQATT and CDR2 SNEGSKA come from the germline V gene (reference sequence). The CDR3 region has the DNA TGCAGTGCTAGAGCCCCTGAGCGAGGGTGGTTCTTC. Its translation is CSARAPERGWFF.

This clonotype appeared a few times. This chain connects TRBV7-6 to TRBJ2-2; no firm D call. The CDR3 contains 12 residues. Trimming cost V 5 bases and J 7 bases, with 8 bases left between them. The V gene's germline CDR1 is SGHVS and CDR2 FNYEAQ. Written as DNA, the CDR3 is TGTGCCAGCAGCCTATTGATCGGGGAGCTGTTTTTT. Protein: CASSLLIGELFF.

This clonotype has ten or more counts. This chain connects TRBV20-1 to TRBJ2-3; 11 bases are shared with TRBD2. V lost 5 bases and J lost 5; bases outside the gene matches: 6. This CDR3 spans 14 amino acids. Germline V lookup: CDR1 DFQATT, CDR2 SNEGSKA (reference sequence). The CDR3 nucleotides read TGCAGTGCTGTACTAGCGGGAGTCAGAGATACGCAGTATTTT. Translating gives CSAVLAGVRDTQYF.

This clonotype was recorded only once. The V gene is TRBV7-8, the J gene TRBJ2-1, with a weak D call TRBD1 (6 bases). V lost 1 base and J lost 13, with 17 bases in between. The CDR3 consists of 14 residues. Germline V gene data show CDR1 as SGHVS and CDR2 as FQNEAQ. CDR3 in DNA: TGTGCCAGCAGCTTAGAAGGACAGATAAGCCTCCAGTTCTTC. Its protein product is CASSLEGQISLQFF.

The chain uses TRBV15 and TRBJ1-4; D unclear. The CDR3 extends over 14 amino acids. Germline assignment: CDR1 LNHNV and CDR2 YYDKDF (reference sequence). Trimming took off 4 bases at V and 8 bases at J, with 14 bases between the two ends. Here the CDR3 reads CATSTRPSGEKLFF. The CDR3, as DNA: TGTGCCACCAGCACAAGGCCTTCCGGGGAAAAACTGTTTTTT. The whole variable domain, remainder taken from reference TRBV15 and TRBJ1-4, is DAMVIQNPRYQVTQFGKPVTLSCSQTLNHNVMYWYQQKSSQAPKLLFHYYDKDFNNEADTPDNFQSRRPNTSFCFLDIRSPGLGDTAMYLCATSTRPSGEKLFFGSGTQLSVL.